Listed below are T cell receptor beta chains from one sample, sequenced in a study of blood T cells in healthy people across ages. TCRdb ran MiXCR on the 5' RACE reads and lists one entry per CDR3 protein. The sample carries more than 650,000 distinct CDR3 sequences, roughly 20% recorded once. The sample consisted of blood. The receptors originated from a man between 70 and 80 years old in good health. Each CDR3 is given with its conserved first and last residue. Each record gives: CDR3 protein, CDR3 DNA, V gene, clone size, J gene, D gene. D genes are given only for firm matches. Clone size is stated in some rows and not others, as once, few, many or a class when expanded.

CASSSQGLVNTGELFF	TGTGCCAGCAGTTCCCAGGGACTGGTAAACACCGGGGAGCTGTTTTTT	TRBV12-3/TRBV12-4	few	TRBJ2-2	.
CASKEGLNTGELFF	TGTGCCAGCAAAGAAGGATTGAACACCGGGGAGCTGTTTTTT	TRBV6-1	.	TRBJ2-2	.
CSARMRGSADTQYF	TGCAGTGCTAGAATGAGGGGAAGTGCAGATACGCAGTATTTT	TRBV20-1	few	TRBJ2-3	.
CASSRNSGGAVDTQYF	TGTGCCAGCAGCCGAAATAGCGGGGGGGCCGTGGATACGCAGTATTTT	TRBV6-5	once	TRBJ2-3	TRBD2
CTSRQIADTQYF	TGTACCAGCAGGCAAATCGCAGATACGCAGTATTTT	TRBV2	.	TRBJ2-3	.
CASSQVYSSYNEQFF	TGTGCCAGCAGCCAAGTTTACAGCTCCTACAATGAGCAGTTCTTC	TRBV3-1	few	TRBJ2-1	.
CSARDRSSGIHTQYF	TGCAGTGCTAGAGATCGGTCTAGCGGGATTCATACGCAGTATTTT	TRBV20-1	.	TRBJ2-3	TRBD2
CASSYSWAGKDGYTF	TGTGCCAGCAGTTACTCGTGGGCAGGAAAGGATGGCTACACCTTC	TRBV6-5	.	TRBJ1-2	.
CASSQEVASHEQFF	TGCGCCAGCAGCCAAGAGGTTGCATCCCATGAGCAGTTCTTC	TRBV4-3	few	TRBJ2-1	.
CSVVAVSDTQYF	TGCAGCGTTGTAGCGGTCTCAGATACGCAGTATTTT	TRBV29-1	.	TRBJ2-3	.
CASTSFSEVSEAFF	TGTGCCAGCACGAGTTTTTCAGAGGTCTCTGAAGCTTTCTTT	TRBV7-6	.	TRBJ1-1	.
CASRRTGSGNAIYF	TGTGCCAGCCGTCGGACAGGATCTGGAAACGCCATATATTTT	TRBV3-1	.	TRBJ1-3	TRBD1
CATSDPRDAYGNQPQHF	TGTGCCACCAGTGACCCCCGGGACGCCTATGGCAATCAGCCCCAGCATTTT	TRBV24-1	few	TRBJ1-5	.
CASSLSPGTLDGYTF	TGCGCCAGCAGCTTATCTCCAGGGACCCTCGATGGCTACACCTTC	TRBV7-6	.	TRBJ1-2	.
CASSQDEGPARTQYF	TGTGCCAGCAGCCAAGATGAGGGACCCGCAAGAACCCAGTACTTC	TRBV14	.	TRBJ2-5	.
CASSLEGPSGKLFF	TGTGCCAGCAGCTTAGAAGGCCCCTCGGGAAAACTGTTTTTT	TRBV7-6	few	TRBJ1-4	.
CASSYRASVADTQYF	TGTGCCAGCAGTTACAGGGCTTCGGTGGCAGATACGCAGTATTTT	TRBV6-5	few	TRBJ2-3	.
CAISSAFQPNQPQHF	TGTGCCATCAGTTCGGCCTTCCAACCCAATCAGCCCCAGCATTTT	TRBV10-3	.	TRBJ1-5	.
CASSGGEYYNEQFF	TGTGCCAGCTCAGGGGGGGAATACTACAATGAGCAGTTCTTC	TRBV6-1	.	TRBJ2-1	.
CASSGYGVGAFF	TGTGCCAGCAGTGGATATGGGGTTGGAGCTTTCTTT	TRBV25-1	.	TRBJ1-1	.
CASSSQRARSTDTQYF	TGTGCCAGCAGCTCACAACGGGCGCGAAGCACAGATACGCAGTATTTT	TRBV7-2	.	TRBJ2-3	.
CSVERGQGSTEAFF	TGCAGCGTTGAACGAGGACAGGGGAGCACTGAAGCTTTCTTT	TRBV29-1	few	TRBJ1-1	TRBD1
CASSLVWGGSQPQHF	TGTGCCAGCAGTTTGGTATGGGGGGGCAGTCAGCCCCAGCATTTT	TRBV12-3/TRBV12-4	few	TRBJ1-5	.
CASSFQTGPTDGYTF	TGTGCCAGCAGCTTCCAGACAGGACCGACTGATGGCTACACCTTC	TRBV11-2	few	TRBJ1-2	.
CSVSPGGRDKNIQYF	TGCAGCGTTTCCCCAGGCGGGCGAGACAAAAACATTCAGTACTTC	TRBV29-1	few	TRBJ2-4	.
CASSSGTGREKLFF	TGTGCCAGCAGCTCCGGGACAGGAAGAGAAAAACTGTTTTTT	TRBV12-3/TRBV12-4	few	TRBJ1-4	TRBD1
CASIWADSITGEQYF	TGTGCCAGCATATGGGCGGACAGTATAACCGGCGAGCAGTACTTC	TRBV28	many	TRBJ2-7	.
CASSFSGLPPNEQYF	TGTGCCAGCAGCTTTTCAGGACTGCCCCCGAACGAGCAGTACTTC	TRBV13	.	TRBJ2-7	.
CASSYGQLEAFF	TGTGCCAGCAGTTATGGGCAACTAGAAGCTTTCTTT	TRBV6-2/TRBV6-3	few	TRBJ1-1	.
CAISESGPGLAASYEQYF	TGTGCCATCAGTGAGTCGGGACCGGGACTAGCGGCGTCCTACGAGCAGTACTTC	TRBV10-3	few	TRBJ2-7	TRBD2
CASSSSHNSPLHF	TGTGCCAGCAGCTCCTCCCATAATTCACCCCTCCACTTT	TRBV7-3	.	TRBJ1-6	.
CASSFVGTDTQYF	TGTGCCAGCAGCTTTGTCGGCACAGATACGCAGTATTTT	TRBV7-9	few	TRBJ2-3	.
CSASAGVLGTDTQYF	TGCAGTGCTAGTGCCGGGGTCTTAGGCACAGATACGCAGTATTTT	TRBV20-1	few	TRBJ2-3	.
CASSLVGGAGELFF	TGCGCCAGCAGCTTGGTAGGGGGCGCCGGGGAGCTGTTTTTT	TRBV5-1	few	TRBJ2-2	TRBD1
CSARGQNSLRDTQYF	TGCAGTGCTAGAGGTCAGAACAGCCTAAGGGATACGCAGTATTTT	TRBV20-1	.	TRBJ2-3	.
CASSLSTSPYEQYF	TGTGCCAGCAGTTTATCTACCAGTCCCTACGAGCAGTACTTC	TRBV28	few	TRBJ2-7	.
CAWSVMTSNGYTF	TGTGCCTGGAGTGTAATGACGTCCAATGGCTACACCTTC	TRBV30	.	TRBJ1-2	.
CATSVNRAGELFF	TGTGCCACCAGTGTTAACAGGGCTGGGGAGCTGTTTTTT	TRBV24-1	.	TRBJ2-2	.
CASIRTGGQEKLFF	TGTGCCAGCATCCGGACAGGGGGCCAAGAAAAACTGTTTTTT	TRBV6-1	few	TRBJ1-4	TRBD1
CASSLARLAGGRGHEQFF	TGCGCCAGCAGCTTGGCCAGACTAGCGGGGGGACGAGGCCATGAGCAGTTCTTC	TRBV5-1	few	TRBJ2-1	TRBD2
CASSPGQSGGELFF	TGTGCCAGCAGTCCCGGACAGTCGGGCGGGGAGCTGTTTTTT	TRBV12-3/TRBV12-4	.	TRBJ2-2	.
CSAIGTTQNSPLHF	TGCAGTGCTATAGGGACGACTCAGAATTCACCCCTCCACTTT	TRBV20-1	.	TRBJ1-6	.
CSARGLAGEQYF	TGCAGTGCTAGGGGACTAGCTGGCGAGCAGTACTTC	TRBV20-1	few	TRBJ2-7	TRBD2
CSARGQEYGNQPQHF	TGCAGTGCCCGGGGACAGGAATACGGCAATCAGCCCCAGCATTTT	TRBV20-1	.	TRBJ1-5	TRBD1
CASSLRAGRNSYEQYF	TGCGCCAGCAGCTTGCGGGCAGGGCGTAACTCCTACGAGCAGTACTTC	TRBV5-1	few	TRBJ2-7	.
CASSLGATSQETQYF	TGCGCCAGCAGCTTGGGAGCCACTTCACAAGAGACCCAGTACTTC	TRBV5-1	few	TRBJ2-5	.
CSVQGGGQNYEQYF	TGCAGCGTCCAAGGGGGGGGCCAAAACTACGAGCAGTACTTC	TRBV29-1	.	TRBJ2-7	.
CASSSRDFRETQYF	TGTGCCAGCAGCTCCCGGGACTTTCGGGAGACCCAGTACTTC	TRBV5-6	.	TRBJ2-5	.
CAISEGFRQREAFF	TGTGCCATCAGTGAAGGTTTCCGGCAGCGTGAAGCTTTCTTT	TRBV10-3	.	TRBJ1-1	.
CASSLEPSGNTIYF	TGCGCCAGCAGCTTGGAACCCTCTGGAAACACCATATATTTT	TRBV5-1	few	TRBJ1-3	.
CASSYGDYGYNEQFF	TGTGCCAGCAGTTACGGGGACTACGGATACAATGAGCAGTTCTTC	TRBV6-2/TRBV6-3	.	TRBJ2-1	TRBD2
CATRGVLPDTQYF	TGTGCCACCCGCGGAGTACTACCAGATACGCAGTATTTT	TRBV15	many	TRBJ2-3	.
CASSLGTYGYTF	TGTGCCAGCAGCCTCGGGACCTATGGCTACACCTTC	TRBV7-9	few	TRBJ1-2	.
CASQPWIEKLFF	TGTGCCAGCCAACCCTGGATTGAAAAACTGTTTTTT	TRBV6-4	many	TRBJ1-4	.
CSARTQGARGNQPQHF	TGCAGTGCTAGGACTCAGGGGGCGCGTGGCAATCAGCCCCAGCATTTT	TRBV20-1	few	TRBJ1-5	TRBD1
CAISESDTDTQYF	TGTGCCATCAGTGAGTCTGACACAGATACGCAGTATTTT	TRBV10-3	few	TRBJ2-3	.
CASSPTDSQTANEQFF	TGTGCCAGCAGCCCAACGGACAGTCAAACGGCCAATGAGCAGTTCTTC	TRBV7-3	few	TRBJ2-1	.